This T cell receptor (beta chain) was obtained from a study of Graves' ophthalmopathy and Graves' hyperthyroidism. Notes on the study in general: The blood repertoire also included most expanded thyroid clonotypes above 0.001 frequency.

The diagnosis combined clinical symptoms, thyroxine, TRAb, thyroid ultrasound and orbital computed tomography scans. Roughly 9 ml of fresh blood yielded the PBMCs by density gradient. CDR3 length: 16 amino acids. V was shortened by 2 bases and J by 3 bases, with 17 bases between the two germline ends. In germline, CDR1 is MNHNS, CDR2 SASEGT. This clonotype was picked up many times. Its antigen remains unknown. Researchers took RNA transcripts and amplified TCR beta CDR3 regions from them. RT-PCR with HTBI primers came first, then second-round multiplex PCR. MiXCR, applied by TCRdb to the multiplex PCR reads, yields one record per CDR3 protein. This sample has 170,000 or so distinct CDR3 sequences, with roughly 36% found just once.

Sequenced: peripheral blood. The V gene is TRBV6-1, the J gene TRBJ2-7, with D perhaps matching TRBD2 (6 bases). The source is a man aged 25-45 years with Graves' ophthalmopathy. CDR3 loop: CASSETFGGRGYEQYF. The CDR3 DNA is TGTGCCAGCAGTGAAACCTTCGGGGGAAGAGGCTACGAGCAGTACTTC.